This T cell receptor beta chain was profiled in a study of T cells after yellow fever vaccination. Study background: Fractions low in cell number were prepared with SMART-Seq v4 Ultra Low Input.

TCRdb reprocessed the 5' RACE reads via MiXCR and lists one record per CDR3 protein. The data show roughly 180,000 distinct CDR3 sequences, 6.2% seen once. Trimming removed 0 bases from V and 5 bases from J; junction bases left unmatched: 10. Germline lookup yields CDR1 LNHNV and CDR2 YYDKDF (reference sequence). The CDR3 is 17 residues long. In regard to this clonotype: No antigen is known for it.

Regarding the study as a whole: Re-detected after boosting: most primary clones, 96% of CD4 and less than 90% of CD8.

The TCR was taken from a man aged 18 to 29 who received the YFV17D yellow fever vaccine. The chain combines TRBV15 with TRBJ2-1, with TRBD1 identical over 7 bases. Sample: CD4+ T cells sorted from PBMCs, taken on the day of the first yellow fever vaccination. In nucleotides, the CDR3 is TGTGCCACCAGCAGAGACCCCAACAGGGGAACCGACAATGAGCAGTTCTTC. It translates to CATSRDPNRGTDNEQFF.